A selection of T cell receptor beta chains follows, all from one sample in a study of blood T cell repertoires in COVID-19. Clones were sequenced by immunoSEQ multiplex PCR, and TCRdb holds only the in-frame ones, with some missing. Of around 280,000 clones in the sample, roughly nine tenths were seen once. Sequenced input: PBMCs or T cells enriched from blood (not recorded which). These receptors were collected from a woman in her forties who had recovered from COVID-19. Each CDR3 is given without its conserved first and last residue. A D gene is named only where the DNA matches it firmly.

j_call d_call v_call cdr3_aa
TRBJ2-7 - TRBV2 ASRGGWGSYEQY
TRBJ1-1 TRBD1 TRBV28 ASSPDRATF
TRBJ2-2 - TRBV15 ATSRDPGSGELF
TRBJ1-1 - TRBV7-8 ASSFSGTEAF
TRBJ1-4 - TRBV28 ASSRGGAANEKLF
TRBJ2-1 TRBD2 TRBV7-2 ASSSDGASGRTGEQF
TRBJ2-1 - TRBV7-2 ASSFRTTRLIYNEQF
TRBJ1-4 TRBD1 TRBV7-2 ASSLGDSYNEKLF
TRBJ2-1 TRBD1 TRBV6-5 ASSYGTGVPEQF
TRBJ2-1 - TRBV27 ASSSGRYNNEQF
TRBJ1-1 - TRBV15 ATSRDRVRTGAEAF
TRBJ2-2 - TRBV15 ATSRDPQENTGELF
TRBJ2-3 TRBD1 TRBV4-1 ASSSRQGGRTDTQY
TRBJ2-1 TRBD2 TRBV28 ASSAGLAGIYEQF
TRBJ1-4 TRBD1 TRBV27 ASSATGTANEKLF
TRBJ1-1 - TRBV29-1 SVEFKVNSEAF
TRBJ2-1 TRBD2 TRBV3-1/TRBV3-2 ASSQGAGGPGEQF
TRBJ2-3 TRBD2 TRBV11-2 ASSFGGGLSTDTQY
TRBJ2-1 - TRBV11-2 ASSPLRGNPYNEQF
TRBJ1-1 - TRBV6-5 ASSYSNRDRSEAF
TRBJ1-2 - TRBV29-1 SVAGNRPAYGYT
TRBJ2-5 TRBD2 TRBV28 ASRMREGREKTQY
TRBJ2-1 TRBD2 TRBV5-1 ASSPQGLADNEQF
TRBJ1-1 - TRBV21-1 ASSRGGNTEAF
TRBJ1-3 TRBD1 TRBV9 ASSAGQKGNTIY
TRBJ1-5 TRBD1 TRBV19 ASSIRMDRGQPQH
TRBJ2-3 - TRBV7-6 ASSLASGASTDTQY
TRBJ1-3 TRBD1 TRBV5-1 ASSEGPQTGAIY
TRBJ2-5 TRBD1 TRBV24-1 ATSQGEETQY
TRBJ1-1 TRBD1 TRBV15 ATSAEQGAYTEAF
TRBJ2-1 TRBD1 TRBV18 ASSRDRGLVGEQF
TRBJ1-5 TRBD1 TRBV5-1 ASSLDGQGNQPQH
TRBJ2-3 - TRBV5-1 ASRAHTFTDTQY
TRBJ1-1 - TRBV19 ASSPGNTEAF
TRBJ2-1 TRBD2 TRBV6-5 ASSYLTSGRDNEQF
TRBJ1-1 TRBD1 TRBV10-3 AISESQGAVMNTEAF
TRBJ1-1 - TRBV6-5 ASSNRGLGTEAF
TRBJ2-7 - TRBV4-3 ASSQVIGVGSYEQY
TRBJ2-3 TRBD1 TRBV19 ASSFQGAADTQY
TRBJ2-3 - TRBV28 ASRSGDRGTDTQY
TRBJ2-1 TRBD2 TRBV7-2 ASSPRLAGVYQF
TRBJ2-7 - TRBV18 ASSPSRASSYEQY
TRBJ2-1 TRBD2 TRBV5-4 ASSSSSGHSYNEQF